The 31 T cell receptor beta chains reported below all come from one sample, sequenced in a study of CD8 T cells in ankylosing spondylitis. These TCRs' antigens remain unknown. Findings and limits, study-wide: It appeared that ankylosing spondylitis blood was characterized by a TCR beta motif of several highly homologous variants.

Each CDR3 protein is one row after TCRdb ran MiXCR on the 5' RACE reads. The sample comprises approximately 500,000 distinct CDR3 sequences, 10% to 15% of which are singletons, and about 6.8% rests with the top ten. The material sequenced was blood, either unsorted or a sorted T cell fraction (not recorded which). These receptors were taken from a male donor with ankylosing spondylitis.

The V call is TRBV5-1, the J call TRBJ2-5, with D uncertain. The CDR3 length is 13 residues. CDR1 is SGHRS and CDR2 is YFSETQ in the germline V gene. The V end was cut by 5 bases, the J end by 4 bases, with 12 bases between. Written as DNA, the CDR3 is TGCGCCAGCAGGCCCAGGCTCGGAGAGACCCAGTACTTC. Residues: CASRPRLGETQYF.

This clonotype was found a few times. This chain connects TRBV29-1 to TRBJ2-7; no firm D call. CDR1 is SQVTM and CDR2 is ANQGSEA in the germline V gene. V lost 4 bases and J 4 bases, leaving 11 bases between the germline ends. The CDR3 is 12 amino acids. CDR3 residues: CSVGRLGYEQYF. CDR3 coding DNA: TGCAGCGTTGGAAGGCTGGGGTACGAGCAGTACTTC.

The chain employs TRBV5-1 and TRBJ2-1, with 9 bases lining up with TRBD1. V shed 0 bases, J shed 4 bases, and the junction held 5 bases outside the gene matches. Germline CDR1 is SGHRS and CDR2 is YFSETQ. The CDR3 has 16 amino acids. CDR3 nucleotides: TGCGCCAGCAGCTTGGACCCGGGACAGGGATACAATGAGCAGTTCTTC. Protein: CASSLDPGQGYNEQFF. Full variable domain (rest looked up from reference TRBV5-1 and TRBJ2-1): KAGVTQTPRYLIKTRGQQVTLSCSPISGHRSVSWYQQTPGQGLQFLFEYFSETQRNKGNFPGRFSGRQFSNSRSEMNVSTLELGDSALYLCASSLDPGQGYNEQFFGPGTRLTVL.

This chain uses TRBV4-2 with TRBJ2-1; D possibly uses TRBD1 or TRBD2 (5 bases each). There are 15 residues in the CDR3. Trimming removed 0 bases at V and 5 bases at J, with 11 bases between. Per the germline V gene, CDR1 is LGHNA and CDR2 is YNFKEQ. CDR3 in DNA: TGTGCCAGCAGCCAAGATGGGGGTAGGCACAATGAGCAGTTCTTC. It translates to CASSQDGGRHNEQFF.

This clonotype was detected only a few times. The chain is built from TRBV7-9 and TRBJ2-1; D might be TRBD2 (6 bases). This CDR3 comprises 14 residues. The germline gives CDR1 SEHNR, CDR2 FQNEAQ (reference sequence). Between the trimmed V and J ends, which lost 3 bases and 9 bases, there was a span of 15 bases. The CDR3 DNA reads TGTGCCAGCAGCTTGGCTACTAGCCTGGGTGAGCAGTTCTTC. It specifies CASSLATSLGEQFF.

This clonotype was counted only a few times. The CDR3 protein is CASKPQGNSGNTIYF. For the CDR3, the DNA is TGCGCCAGCAAGCCCCAGGGGAACTCTGGAAACACCATATATTTT. The chain links TRBV5-1 to TRBJ1-3; TRBD1 might be the D (6 bases). V lost 6 bases and J 0 bases, leaving 13 bases between the germline ends. Germline loops: CDR1 SGHRS, CDR2 YFSETQ. The CDR3 is 15 residues long.

This chain uses TRBV5-1 with TRBJ2-1; D perhaps matches TRBD1 (5 bases). Trimming removed 0 bases at V and 0 bases at J, with 10 bases between. The germline gives CDR1 SGHRS, CDR2 YFSETQ. This CDR3 has 16 amino acids. The DNA of the CDR3 is TGCGCCAGCAGCTTGGTACAGGCCAGCTCCTACAATGAGCAGTTCTTC. Encoded protein: CASSLVQASSYNEQFF.

In this sample, this clonotype turned up many times. This sequence joins TRBV10-3 and TRBJ1-1; maybe TRBD1 (5 bases). CDR1 and CDR2 (germline): ENHRY, SYGVKD. With 5 bases removed from V and 5 bases from J, the gap between germline ends came to 12 bases. This CDR3 region has 13 residues. The CDR3 DNA sequence: TGTGCCATCAGTTCCCAGGGTGGGACTGAAGCTTTCTTT. Translated, it gives CAISSQGGTEAFF.

The V and J genes are TRBV2 and TRBJ2-1, with D possibly matching TRBD1 (6 bases). This CDR3 is 17 amino acids long. V was clipped by 0 bases and J by 2 bases, with 14 bases between them. The germline V gene has CDR1 SNHLY and CDR2 FYNNEI. This CDR3 is CASSEALGANAYNEQFF. For the CDR3, the DNA is TGTGCCAGCAGTGAAGCCCTGGGGGCTAACGCCTACAATGAGCAGTTCTTC.

This clonotype was seen more than once but under ten times. V and J are TRBV11-2 and TRBJ2-7; 12 bases are shared with TRBD2. CDR1 and CDR2 from the germline V gene are SGHAT and FQNNGV. The CDR3 is 14 amino acids. The V and J ends lost 3 bases and 7 bases, in that order; junction bases with no gene match: 4. CDR3: CASSFLAGGGEQYV. As DNA, the CDR3 is TGTGCCAGCAGCTTCCTAGCGGGAGGGGGGGAGCAGTACGTC.

The rearrangement uses TRBV28 and TRBJ2-7; 8 bases are a match to TRBD2. The germline gives CDR1 MDHEN, CDR2 SYDVKM. V gave up 3 bases and J gave up 7 bases; unmatched junction bases: 8. This CDR3 region has 14 residues. The CDR3 DNA is TGTGCCAGCAGTTTGGGAGCGGGAGTGGGGGAGCAGTACTTC. Its protein product is CASSLGAGVGEQYF.

The CDR3 protein is CSARDPWEGQTDTQYF. The CDR3 DNA sequence: TGCAGTGCTAGAGATCCGTGGGAGGGCCAGACAGATACGCAGTATTTT. The genes are TRBV20-1 and TRBJ2-3; 7 bases are shared with TRBD2. V lost 0 bases and J lost 3; bases outside the gene matches: 9. There are 16 residues in the CDR3. Germline CDR1 reads DFQATT; CDR2 reads SNEGSKA (reference sequence).

This sequence joins TRBV30 and TRBJ1-1, with D possibly matching TRBD1 (6 bases). CDR1 GTSNPN and CDR2 SVGIG come from the germline V gene (reference sequence). This CDR3 has 13 residues. Trimming removed 5 bases at V and 4 bases at J, with 14 bases between. The CDR3 DNA sequence: TGTGCCTGGCGCGGGGGCTGGGGCACTGAAGCTTTCTTT. It translates to CAWRGGWGTEAFF.

The table lists this clonotype with a few counts. The rearrangement uses TRBV24-1 and TRBJ1-4; D unclear. CDR3 size: 12 residues. Germline V gene lookup returns CDR1 KGHDR and CDR2 SFDVKD. V was shortened by 3 bases and J by 5 bases, with 3 bases between the two germline ends. The CDR3 nucleotides read TGTGCCACCAGTGATCAGAATGAAAAACTGTTTTTT. Its translation: CATSDQNEKLFF.

This clonotype was counted ten times or more. The chain uses TRBV2 and TRBJ1-4, with unresolved D. V lost 8 bases, J lost 2 bases, and 15 bases lay in between. The CDR3 is made up of 15 amino acids. Looked up from germline, CDR1 is SNHLY and CDR2 is FYNNEI. CDR3 in DNA: TGTGCCAGCTTGGATGGTAGTGTGACTAATGAAAAACTGTTTTTT. As protein: CASLDGSVTNEKLFF.

CDR3 bases: TGTGCCACCAGCAGAGATCTACCAGGGCGTATCAGTTACGAGCAGTACTTC. It is translated as CATSRDLPGRISYEQYF. This chain links TRBV15 with TRBJ2-7; the D gene is possibly TRBD1 (5 bases). The CDR3 covers 17 residues. V lost 0 bases, J lost 4 bases, and 19 bases lay in between. CDR1 is LNHNV, CDR2 YYDKDF, per germline (reference sequence).

The chain couples TRBV20-1 to TRBJ2-7; 8 positions agree with TRBD2. Germline V gene sequence: CDR1 DFQATT, CDR2 SNEGSKA (reference sequence). The CDR3 sequence is 14 residues long. V was clipped by 5 bases and J by 3 bases; unmatched bases: 9. CDR3 residues: CSAVFVAGGYEQYF. The CDR3 DNA reads as TGCAGTGCTGTCTTCGTGGCGGGAGGCTACGAGCAGTACTTC.

This sequence joins TRBV24-1 and TRBJ2-1; no definite D call. Germline assignment: CDR1 KGHDR and CDR2 SFDVKD. Deletions cut 7 bases from V and 7 bases from J, with 25 bases between. The CDR3 has 17 residues. CDR3 amino acids: CATSDPKGLGARNEQFF. The CDR3 DNA reads TGTGCCACCAGCGATCCGAAAGGGTTAGGAGCTCGGAATGAGCAGTTCTTC.

The chain links TRBV29-1 to TRBJ1-2; D call uncertain. Trimming pared 4 bases from V and 5 bases from J, leaving 8 bases between. The CDR3 runs 11 residues. Germline CDR1 reads SQVTM; CDR2 reads ANQGSEA. CDR3 sequence: CSVANEYGYTF. DNA of the CDR3: TGCAGCGTTGCAAATGAGTATGGCTACACCTTC.

The chain employs TRBV20-1 and TRBJ2-2; 8 positions agree with TRBD2. CDR1 and CDR2 (germline): DFQATT, SNEGSKA (reference sequence). V lost 1 base, J lost 9 bases, and 13 bases stayed unmatched. The CDR3 extends over 16 amino acids. CDR3: CSARGASGRLAWELFF. In nucleotides, the CDR3 is TGCAGTGCTAGAGGGGCTAGCGGGCGGCTCGCCTGGGAGCTGTTTTTT.

The chain has TRBV10-2 and TRBJ1-4, with 7 nucleotides matching TRBD1. CDR3 size: 14 residues. J gave up 4 bases and V 4 bases, and 3 bases lay outside the gene matches. Germline V gives CDR1 WSHSY, CDR2 SAAADI. Written as DNA, the CDR3 is TGCGCCAGCAGTGCGACAGGGCATAATGAAAAACTGTTTTTT. It is translated as CASSATGHNEKLFF.

This clonotype was observed a few times. The J gene is TRBJ2-1, the V gene TRBV12-3 or TRBV12-4; 7 nucleotides align to TRBD1. Germline trimming cut 6 bases from V and 1 base from J; bases unmatched to any gene: 6. This CDR3 comprises 15 residues. CDR3 in amino acids: CASRPRGQSYNEQFF. The DNA of the CDR3 is TGTGCCAGCAGGCCCAGGGGACAGTCCTACAATGAGCAGTTCTTC.

This clonotype has ten or more counts. The genes are TRBV29-1 and TRBJ1-5; 9 positions agree with TRBD1. Germline V gene data show CDR1 as SQVTM and CDR2 as ANQGSEA. CDR3 length equals 15 residues. V lost 4 bases and J lost 1; bases outside the gene matches: 5. CDR3 bases: TGCAGCGTTGTAGGCGGACAGGGGAGCAATCAGCCCCAGCATTTT. Residues: CSVVGGQGSNQPQHF. The entire variable domain, with the rest obtained from reference TRBV29-1 and TRBJ1-5, is as follows: SAVISQKPSRDICQRGTSLTIQCQVDSQVTMMFWYRQQPGQSLTLIATANQGSEATYESGFVIDKFPISRPNLTFSTLTVSNMSPEDSSIYLCSVVGGQGSNQPQHFGDGTRLSIL.

V and J are TRBV6-2 or TRBV6-3 and TRBJ2-5, with TRBD1 matching over 8 bases. Germline CDR1 and CDR2: MNHEY and SVGEGT. The CDR3 sequence is 19 residues long. V trimming: 0 bases; J trimming: 0 bases; junction bases outside the gene matches: 12. CDR3 sequence reads: CASSYSRRGQGEYQETQYF. In DNA form, the CDR3 reads TGTGCCAGCAGTTACTCCCGTCGAGGACAGGGAGAGTACCAAGAGACCCAGTACTTC.

The sample holds a few counts of this clonotype. The chain uses TRBV27 and TRBJ1-4, with D maybe TRBD1 (5 bases). The CDR3 contains 15 residues. With 2 bases removed from V and 4 bases from J, the gap between germline ends came to 11 bases. CDR1 is MNHEY and CDR2 is SMNVEV in the germline V gene (reference sequence). The CDR3 DNA follows: TGTGCCAGCAGTTTAGGAAAGGGACTTAATGAAAAACTGTTTTTT. Its translation is CASSLGKGLNEKLFF.

This clonotype was detected only once. This chain uses TRBV10-2 with TRBJ2-7, with TRBD2 matching over 11 bases. The ends lost 3 bases at V and 1 base at J; junction bases unmatched: 5. The CDR3 contains 16 residues. Germline CDR1 is WSHSY and CDR2 is SAAADI. CDR3 bases: TGCGCCAGCAGTGACCGGACTAGCGGGTTATCCTACGAGCAGTACTTC. Its translation is CASSDRTSGLSYEQYF.

This rearrangement joins TRBV5-1 to TRBJ2-3, with 8 nucleotides matching TRBD2. V trimming: 4 bases; J trimming: 2 bases; junction bases outside the gene matches: 9. There are 16 residues in the CDR3. The germline CDR1 and CDR2 sequences are SGHRS and YFSETQ. The chain's CDR3 is CASSREGIPATDTQYF. CDR3 nucleotide sequence: TGCGCCAGCAGCCGGGAGGGCATCCCGGCCACAGATACGCAGTATTTT.

This clonotype was counted a few times. The chain has TRBV3-1 and TRBJ2-5, with 12 bases lining up with TRBD1. This CDR3 spans 17 amino acids. Unmatched junction bases numbered 13, after V lost 5 bases and J lost 6 bases. Looked up from germline, CDR1 is LGHDT and CDR2 is YNNKEL (reference sequence). The CDR3 protein is CASSYYLGTGGDQTQYF. For the CDR3, the DNA is TGTGCCAGCAGCTATTACCTCGGGACAGGGGGCGATCAGACCCAGTACTTC.

This clonotype was observed a few times. The chain uses TRBV24-1 and TRBJ2-7, with D possibly matching TRBD2 (6 bases). The CDR3 extends over 13 amino acids. The germline CDR1 and CDR2 sequences are KGHDR and SFDVKD. V was pared by 2 bases and J by 5 bases, with 9 bases between. CDR3 residues: CATSDSGEDEQYF. The DNA for the CDR3 is TGTGCCACCAGTGATTCGGGAGAGGACGAGCAGTACTTC.

This clonotype was seen once. The chain couples TRBV4-1 to TRBJ2-2; 10 bases agree with TRBD2. Germline V gene lookup returns CDR1 MGHRA and CDR2 YSYEKL. Trimming removed 4 bases from V and 5 bases from J; junction bases left unmatched: 7. CDR3 length equals 16 residues. The CDR3 region is CASSPLAGGGTGELFF. CDR3 sequence (DNA): TGCGCCAGCAGCCCATTAGCGGGGGGTGGAACCGGGGAGCTGTTTTTT.

This clonotype came up a few times. This CDR3 reads CASSYNPLTGGNQPQHF. The CDR3 DNA reads as TGTGCCAGCAGCTACAACCCCCTCACAGGGGGGAATCAGCCCCAGCATTTT. This sequence joins TRBV3-1 and TRBJ1-5, with TRBD1 identical over 8 bases. The CDR3 covers 17 residues. Looked up from germline, CDR1 is LGHDT and CDR2 is YNNKEL (reference sequence). J lost 4 bases, V lost 5 bases, and 13 bases had no gene match. Drawing the rest from reference TRBV3-1 and TRBJ1-5, the complete variable domain is DTAVSQTPKYLVTQMGNDKSIKCEQNLGHDTMYWYKQDSKKFLKIMFSYNNKELIINETVPNRFSPKSPDKAHLNLHINSLELGDSAVYFCASSYNPLTGGNQPQHFGDGTRLSIL.